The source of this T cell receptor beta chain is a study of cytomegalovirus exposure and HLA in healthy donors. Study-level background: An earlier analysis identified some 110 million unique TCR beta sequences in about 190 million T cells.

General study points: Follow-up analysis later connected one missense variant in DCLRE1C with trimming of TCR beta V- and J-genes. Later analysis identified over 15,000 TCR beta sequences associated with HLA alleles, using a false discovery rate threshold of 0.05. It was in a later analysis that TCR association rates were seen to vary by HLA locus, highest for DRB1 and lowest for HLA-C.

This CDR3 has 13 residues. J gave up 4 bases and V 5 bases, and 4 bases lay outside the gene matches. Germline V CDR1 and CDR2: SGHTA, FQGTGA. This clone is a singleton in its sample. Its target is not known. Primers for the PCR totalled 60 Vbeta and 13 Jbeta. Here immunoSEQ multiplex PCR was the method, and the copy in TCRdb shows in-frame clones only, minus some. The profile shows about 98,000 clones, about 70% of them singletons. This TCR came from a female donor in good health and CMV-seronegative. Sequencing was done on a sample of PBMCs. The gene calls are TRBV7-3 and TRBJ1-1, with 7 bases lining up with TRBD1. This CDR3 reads CASSHQGGTEAFF. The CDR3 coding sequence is TGTGCCAGCAGCCATCAGGGGGGCACTGAAGCTTTCTTT.